Each of the 12 T cell receptor beta chains below was sequenced from the same sample in a study of CD8 T cells in Susac syndrome. RNA, at roughly 0.45 to 1 ug, was reverse transcribed with random hexamers. TCRdb redid the calling of the immunoSEQ multiplex PCR reads with MiXCR, one entry per CDR3 protein. The repertoire has some 150,000 distinct CDR3 sequences, about 95% of them found once; the top ten carry roughly 0.15%. The sample was CD8+ T cells from PBMCs. These receptor sequences come from a human donor with multiple sclerosis.

J is TRBJ1-2 and V is TRBV25-1; 9 positions match TRBD1. CDR1 MGHDK and CDR2 SYGVNS come from the germline V gene. The CDR3 is 15 residues long. The J segment lost 4 bases and the V segment lost 4 bases, leaving 7 bases of the junction unmatched. The chain's CDR3 is CASSAGTGPRYGYTF. The CDR3 DNA follows: TGTGCCAGCAGTGCGGGGACAGGGCCCCGCTATGGCTACACCTTC.

This clonotype was recorded once. The CDR3 nucleotides read TGTGCCTGGAGCCCCCCCGGGACAAAGGGGGAAGAGCAGTACTTC. It yields the protein CAWSPPGTKGEEQYF. The chain couples TRBV30 to TRBJ2-7, with a possible D match to TRBD1 (6 bases). The CDR3 is 15 amino acids. V lost 3 bases, J lost 7 bases, and 22 bases lay in between. CDR1 and CDR2 from the germline V gene are GTSNPN and SVGIG (reference sequence).

This clonotype has only one observation. The chain combines TRBV27 with TRBJ2-1, with 13 bases aligning to TRBD2. Trimming took 6 bases from V and 9 from J; bases not matched to a gene: 8. CDR3 length equals 15 residues. Germline assignment: CDR1 MNHEY and CDR2 SMNVEV (reference sequence). The CDR3: CASRITSGGGGEQFF. The CDR3 DNA follows: TGTGCCAGCAGGATCACTAGCGGGGGGGGAGGTGAGCAGTTCTTC.

The chain couples TRBV9 to TRBJ1-1; D perhaps matches TRBD1 (6 bases). Germline V gives CDR1 SGDLS, CDR2 YYNGEE. The V and J ends lost 6 bases and 1 base respectively, with 16 bases between them. The CDR3 has 15 amino acids. The CDR3 spells CASTPMTGSNTEAFF. CDR3 coding DNA: TGTGCCAGCACCCCTATGACAGGTTCGAACACTGAAGCTTTCTTT.

The V and J genes are TRBV15 and TRBJ1-2, with 7 positions matching TRBD1. The CDR3 has 15 amino acids. Germline CDR1 reads LNHNV; CDR2 reads YYDKDF (reference sequence). With 1 base clipped from V and 6 bases from J, the junction kept 8 bases outside the gene matches. CDR3 DNA sequence: TGTGCCACCAGCAGAGGGGTGGCAGGGGGAAATGGCTACACCTTC. Its translation: CATSRGVAGGNGYTF.

This chain connects TRBV20-1 to TRBJ2-7, with D possibly matching TRBD1 (5 bases). This CDR3 has 14 residues. The ends were cut back, 1 base at V and 0 bases at J, with 10 bases in the middle. Germline V gene data show CDR1 as DFQATT and CDR2 as SNEGSKA (reference sequence). The CDR3 DNA reads TGCAGTGCTAGAGTTGGGGCGGTCTCCTACGAGCAGTACTTC. Translation: CSARVGAVSYEQYF.

The chain uses TRBV20-1 and TRBJ2-7; 9 nucleotides line up with TRBD1. CDR1 and CDR2 from the germline V gene are DFQATT and SNEGSKA (reference sequence). V was pared by 0 bases and J by 6 bases, with 6 bases of the junction left unmatched. The CDR3 contains 14 residues. CDR3 residues: CSARDGTGRVEQYF. The CDR3 nucleotides read TGCAGTGCTAGAGACGGGACAGGGAGGGTCGAGCAGTACTTC.

The gene calls are TRBV2 and TRBJ2-1; D possibly matches TRBD1 or TRBD2 (5 bases each). Germline CDR1 and CDR2: SNHLY and FYNNEI. There are 15 residues in the CDR3. Trimming shortened V by 1 base and J by 8 bases, and 15 bases separated the two germline ends. The CDR3 protein is CASSEGVGTGDEQFF. The CDR3 DNA reads TGTGCCAGCAGTGAAGGGGTGGGGACCGGGGATGAGCAGTTCTTC.

J is TRBJ2-1 and V is TRBV9, with D possibly being TRBD2 (6 bases). V lost 4 bases, J lost 4 bases, and 9 bases lay in between. There are 13 residues in the CDR3. CDR1 SGDLS and CDR2 YYNGEE come from the germline V gene. The CDR3 coding sequence is TGTGCCAGCAGCCCGGGGGATTACAATGAGCAGTTCTTC. The encoded protein is CASSPGDYNEQFF.

The CDR3 protein is CSVGRRTEAFF. The CDR3, as DNA: TGCAGCGTTGGAAGGAGAACTGAAGCTTTCTTT. J is TRBJ1-1 and V is TRBV29-1; D call uncertain. CDR3 length equals 11 residues. Trimming took off 4 bases at V and 5 bases at J, with 8 bases between the two ends. Germline CDR1 reads SQVTM; CDR2 reads ANQGSEA.

The gene calls are TRBV7-9 and TRBJ2-7; 8 bases fit TRBD1. The trim removed 10 bases at V and 5 bases at J, leaving 10 bases unmatched. The CDR3 length is 13 residues. Germline lookup yields CDR1 SEHNR and CDR2 FQNEAQ (reference sequence). The CDR3 protein is CAIPFRGLDEQYF. CDR3 coding DNA: TGTGCCATCCCATTCAGGGGGCTGGACGAGCAGTACTTC. Based on the CDR3 plus reference TRBV7-9 and TRBJ2-7, the full variable domain is DTGVSQNPRHKITKRGQNVTFRCDPISEHNRLYWYRQTLGQGPEFLTYFQNEAQLEKSRLLSDRFSAERPKGSFSTLEIQRTEQGDSAMYLCAIPFRGLDEQYFGPGTRLTVT.

The chain combines TRBV9 with TRBJ2-1; tentative D call: TRBD1 (5 bases). The ends were cut back, 0 bases at V and 7 bases at J, with 5 bases in the middle. Germline CDR1 and CDR2: SGDLS and YYNGEE. This CDR3 spans 12 amino acids. Here the CDR3 DNA reads TGTGCCAGCAGCGTAGACAGGAATGAGCAGTTCTTC. Protein: CASSVDRNEQFF. The variable domain in full, completed from reference TRBV9 and TRBJ2-1, reads DSGVTQTPKHLITATGQRVTLRCSPRSGDLSVYWYQQSLDQGLQFLIQYYNGEERAKGNILERFSAQQFPDLHSELNLSSLELGDSALYFCASSVDRNEQFFGPGTRLTVL.